The 20 T cell receptor beta chains below were found in one sample sequenced in a study of cytomegalovirus exposure and HLA in healthy donors. The table came from immunoSEQ multiplex PCR; TCRdb's copy has only in-frame clones and leaves some out. The sample has 150,000 to 200,000 clones, approximately 80% seen once. Sequencing used PBMCs. These receptors came from a man younger than 40 in good health and CMV-seropositive.

V is TRBV4-1 and J is TRBJ2-3, with 7 bases identical to TRBD1. This CDR3 contains 15 residues. The germline CDR1 and CDR2 sequences are MGHRA and YSYEKL. V lost 3 bases to trimming and J lost 1 base; unmatched junction nucleotides: 4. The CDR3 nucleotides read TGCGCCAGCAGCCATGACAGGGTTGGCACAGATACGCAGTATTTT. Translated: CASSHDRVGTDTQYF.

The CDR3 DNA reads TGTGCCAGCAGCTTAGACCCAGGGCGCGGAAACACCATATATTTT. Translated, it gives CASSLDPGRGNTIYF. The gene calls are TRBV7-6 and TRBJ1-3; D is perhaps TRBD1 (5 bases). The CDR3 runs 15 residues. CDR1 and CDR2 (germline): SGHVS, FNYEAQ. Deletions cut 1 base from V and 4 bases from J, with 11 bases between.

The chain combines TRBV27 with TRBJ1-2; D is unclear. Trimming pared 0 bases from V and 6 bases from J, leaving 11 bases between. CDR3 length equals 14 residues. CDR1 is MNHEY, CDR2 SMNVEV, per germline (reference sequence). CDR3 protein: CASSLSPGLDGYTF. In DNA, the CDR3 is TGTGCCAGCAGTTTATCTCCGGGGTTGGATGGCTACACCTTC.

This chain joins TRBV19 and TRBJ2-5; TRBD2 matches at 12 bases. Trimming at V came to 2 bases and at J to 0 bases, leaving 4 bases not matched to a gene. The CDR3 totals 17 residues. Per the germline V gene, CDR1 is LNHDA and CDR2 is SQIVND (reference sequence). CDR3 sequence reads: CASSITSGGHYQETQYF. CDR3 sequence (DNA): TGTGCCAGTAGTATAACTAGCGGGGGGCATTACCAAGAGACCCAGTACTTC.

The rearrangement joins TRBV19 to TRBJ2-1; 10 nucleotides match TRBD2. From germline, CDR1 is LNHDA and CDR2 SQIVND (reference sequence). The CDR3 length is 15 residues. Trimming cost V 3 bases and J 4 bases; bases outside gene matches: 3. The CDR3 DNA is TGTGCCAGTAGTATCGAACTAGCGGGATACAATGAGCAGTTCTTC. It specifies CASSIELAGYNEQFF.

In its sample, this clone was seen a few times. V usage is TRBV7-2 and J usage is TRBJ1-2; D may be TRBD1 (5 bases). The ends were cut back, 3 bases at V and 6 bases at J, with 20 bases in the middle. Germline CDR1 is SGHTA and CDR2 is FQGNSA. CDR3 length: 16 amino acids. As DNA, the CDR3 is TGTGCCAGCAGCTTGGCGGATGACAGCCGAAGGGATGGCTACACCTTC. As protein: CASSLADDSRRDGYTF. The variable domain in full, with the rest retrieved from reference TRBV7-2 and TRBJ1-2, is GAGVSQSPSNKVTEKGKDVELRCDPISGHTALYWYRQSLGQGLEFLIYFQGNSAPDKSGLPSDRFSAERTGGSVSTLTIQRTQQEDSAVYLCASSLADDSRRDGYTFGSGTRLTVV.

This rearrangement joins TRBV5-1 to TRBJ1-2; D is uncertain. This CDR3 spans 14 amino acids. The V end was cut by 0 bases, the J end by 0 bases, with 6 bases between. Germline V gene sequence: CDR1 SGHRS, CDR2 YFSETQ. The CDR3 loop reads CASSLDSTNYGYTF. DNA of the CDR3: TGCGCCAGCAGCTTGGACAGTACTAACTATGGCTACACCTTC.

This clone was seen once. This rearrangement joins TRBV9 to TRBJ2-3; 7 bases match TRBD1. V lost 4 bases, J lost 4 bases, and 15 bases stayed unmatched. The germline CDR1 and CDR2 sequences are SGDLS and YYNGEE. The CDR3 consists of 17 residues. CDR3 in amino acids: CASSHPTGRVGSDTQYF. CDR3 bases: TGTGCCAGCAGCCACCCGACAGGGAGAGTGGGATCAGATACGCAGTATTTT.

The chain carries TRBV18 and TRBJ1-3; no reliable D call. The germline CDR1 and CDR2 sequences are KGHSH and LQKENI. V shed 3 bases and J shed 4 bases, with 13 bases lying between them. The CDR3 is 15 amino acids. The CDR3 region has the DNA TGTGCCAGCTCACCGGGCTCACAGCGGGGAAACACCATATATTTT. This encodes CASSPGSQRGNTIYF.

The chain joins TRBV5-1 to TRBJ2-5; TRBD2 aligns across 11 bases. The CDR3 is made up of 15 amino acids. With 0 bases clipped from V and 5 bases from J, the junction kept 3 bases outside the gene matches. Germline-derived CDR1 and CDR2 are SGHRS and YFSETQ. The CDR3 loop reads CASSLGSSGGETQYF. CDR3 bases: TGCGCCAGCAGCTTGGGGTCTAGCGGGGGGGAGACCCAGTACTTC.

The chain combines TRBV2 with TRBJ1-1; D gene uncertain. The CDR3 spans 12 residues. The germline gives CDR1 SNHLY, CDR2 FYNNEI. The germline V and J ends were trimmed by 3 bases and 3 bases, with 5 bases remaining between them. The CDR3 coding sequence is TGTGCCAGCAGTGAGGAGTACACTGAAGCTTTCTTT. Its translation: CASSEEYTEAFF.

The V and J genes are TRBV19 and TRBJ2-2, with TRBD2 matching over 8 bases. In germline, CDR1 is LNHDA, CDR2 SQIVND (reference sequence). Unmatched junction bases numbered 8, after V lost 5 bases and J lost 6 bases. This CDR3 has 15 amino acids. The CDR3 DNA reads as TGTGCCAGTAGTCCCTGGGGAGCGGGGGCCGGGGAGCTGTTTTTT. This encodes CASSPWGAGAGELFF.

The chain has TRBV18 and TRBJ2-7; 9 bases map to TRBD1. Germline V gene data show CDR1 as KGHSH and CDR2 as LQKENI. CDR3 length equals 16 residues. V lost 6 bases and J lost 3; bases outside the gene matches: 12. DNA of the CDR3: TGTGCCAGCTCCGAGGGACTCTTGGGACAGGGCTACGAGCAGTACTTC. As protein: CASSEGLLGQGYEQYF.

This chain uses TRBV28 with TRBJ2-7; 8 positions agree with TRBD1. This CDR3 region has 14 residues. CDR1 is MDHEN and CDR2 is SYDVKM in the germline V gene. The ends lost 7 bases at V and 4 bases at J; junction bases unmatched: 9. The CDR3 protein is CASTPGTGWYEQYF. CDR3 nucleotides: TGTGCCAGCACCCCCGGGACAGGATGGTACGAGCAGTACTTC.

This sequence joins TRBV9 and TRBJ1-5; the D gene is possibly TRBD1 (6 bases). Between the trimmed V and J ends, which lost 4 bases and 6 bases, there was a span of 14 bases. The CDR3 runs 14 residues. Germline values: CDR1 SGDLS, CDR2 YYNGEE. The CDR3 region is CASSPNRDAQPQHF. Here the CDR3 DNA reads TGTGCCAGCAGCCCAAACAGGGACGCTCAGCCCCAGCATTTT.

The J gene is TRBJ1-1, the V gene TRBV7-8; D gene uncertain. The CDR3 extends over 13 amino acids. Germline-derived CDR1 and CDR2 are SGHVS and FQNEAQ. Trimming shortened V by 5 bases and J by 5 bases, and 12 bases separated the two germline ends. The CDR3 protein is CASSQVGGTEAFF. The CDR3 nucleotides read TGTGCCAGCAGCCAGGTGGGTGGTACTGAAGCTTTCTTT.

This clone was found a few times. The chain employs TRBV11-2 and TRBJ2-1; 8 bases agree with TRBD2. The CDR3 is 12 residues long. V gave up 5 bases and J gave up 9 bases; unmatched junction bases: 3. The V gene's germline CDR1 is SGHAT and CDR2 FQNNGV. The CDR3 is CASSLLAGEQFF. DNA of the CDR3: TGTGCCAGCAGCCTCCTAGCGGGTGAGCAGTTCTTC.

The chain joins TRBV7-2 to TRBJ2-7; no clear D. The V end was cut by 5 bases, the J end by 2 bases, with 13 bases between. The CDR3 runs to 14 residues. The V gene's germline CDR1 is SGHTA and CDR2 FQGNSA. CDR3 bases: TGTGCCAGCAGCCGCTGGAACAGAGCCTACGAGCAGTACTTC. Amino acid sequence: CASSRWNRAYEQYF. The full variable domain, with the rest looked up from reference TRBV7-2 and TRBJ2-7, is GAGVSQSPSNKVTEKGKDVELRCDPISGHTALYWYRQSLGQGLEFLIYFQGNSAPDKSGLPSDRFSAERTGGSVSTLTIQRTQQEDSAVYLCASSRWNRAYEQYFGPGTRLTVT.

The V and J genes are TRBV12-5 and TRBJ1-1; 7 bases line up with TRBD1. The germline CDR1 and CDR2 sequences are LGHNT and FRNRAP. After removal of 3 bases from V and 0 bases from J, the junction contained 7 bases not matched to a gene. This CDR3 spans 16 amino acids. This chain's CDR3 is CASGFLTGLMNTEAFF. In DNA, the CDR3 is TGTGCTAGTGGTTTTCTGACAGGGTTGATGAACACTGAAGCTTTCTTT.

V usage is TRBV29-1 and J usage is TRBJ2-3; 9 bases are shared with TRBD2. Looked up from germline, CDR1 is SQVTM and CDR2 is ANQGSEA. Trimming cost V 6 bases and J 7 bases; bases outside gene matches: 11. The CDR3 runs to 14 residues. The CDR3 DNA reads as TGCAGCGTCCTGTTTGCGGGGGGGGAATATACGCAGTATTTT. Its protein is CSVLFAGGEYTQYF.